A selection of T cell receptor beta chains follows, all from one sample in a study of T cells after yellow fever vaccination. TCRdb itself ran the 5' RACE reads through MiXCR, one entry per CDR3 protein. There are about 260,000 distinct CDR3 sequences in the sample; approximately 5.2% occur only once, and 3% to 4% lies in the top ten. The sequencing here drew on CD4+ T cells sorted from PBMCs, taken on the day of the yellow fever booster vaccination. These receptors originate from a man between 18 and 35 years old who received the YFV17D yellow fever vaccine. Both conserved end residues are part of each CDR3. Each record gives: D gene, V gene, J gene, clone size, CDR3 protein. D genes are given only for firm matches. Size is omitted from some rows. Given values are once, few, many or a class for expanded clones.

>-|TRBV7-9|TRBJ2-1|-
CASSLGRVFFNEQFF
>-|TRBV5-1|TRBJ1-5|many
CASSLDGRGNQPQHF
>TRBD1|TRBV4-3|TRBJ1-6|many
CASSRDRRGQGNSPLHF
>TRBD1|TRBV18|TRBJ2-1|many
CASSSDRVEQFF
>-|TRBV5-1|TRBJ1-6|-
CASSLDEGLNSPLHF
>TRBD1|TRBV9|TRBJ1-1|-
CASSFGSGQGFFAEAFF
>-|TRBV20-1|TRBJ1-2|few
CSAPLPGAFYGYTF
>TRBD1|TRBV3-1|TRBJ2-2|few
CASSQDLWTGGSGAGELFF
>-|TRBV5-1|TRBJ2-7|few
CASSWQGRFDEQYF
>TRBD1|TRBV7-2|TRBJ2-7|-
CASSPWTGPAYEQYF